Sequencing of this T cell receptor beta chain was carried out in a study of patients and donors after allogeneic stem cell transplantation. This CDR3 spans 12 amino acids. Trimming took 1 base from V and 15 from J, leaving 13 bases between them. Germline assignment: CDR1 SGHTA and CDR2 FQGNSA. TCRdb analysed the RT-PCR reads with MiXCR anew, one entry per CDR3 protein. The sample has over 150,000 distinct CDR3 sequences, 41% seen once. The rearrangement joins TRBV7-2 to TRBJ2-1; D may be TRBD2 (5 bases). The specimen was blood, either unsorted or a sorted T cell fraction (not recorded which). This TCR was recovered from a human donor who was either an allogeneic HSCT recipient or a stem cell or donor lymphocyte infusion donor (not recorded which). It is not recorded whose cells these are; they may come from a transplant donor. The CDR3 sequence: CASSLGRVRWFF. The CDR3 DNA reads TGTGCCAGCAGCTTAGGGCGGGTAAGGTGGTTCTTC.